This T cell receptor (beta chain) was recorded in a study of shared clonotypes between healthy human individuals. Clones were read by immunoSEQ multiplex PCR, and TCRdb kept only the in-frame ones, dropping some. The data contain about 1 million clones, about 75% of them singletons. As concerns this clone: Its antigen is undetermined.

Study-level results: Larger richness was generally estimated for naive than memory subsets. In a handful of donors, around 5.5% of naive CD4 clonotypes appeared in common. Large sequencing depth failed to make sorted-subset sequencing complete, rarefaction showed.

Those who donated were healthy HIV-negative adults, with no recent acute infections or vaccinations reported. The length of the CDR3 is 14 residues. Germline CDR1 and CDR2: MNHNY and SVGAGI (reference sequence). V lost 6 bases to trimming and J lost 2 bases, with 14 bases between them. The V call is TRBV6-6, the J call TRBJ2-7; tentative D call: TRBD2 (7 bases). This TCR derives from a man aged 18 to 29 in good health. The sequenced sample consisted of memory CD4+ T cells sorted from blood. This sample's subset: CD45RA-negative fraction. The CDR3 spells CASREQGGAYEQYF. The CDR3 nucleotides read TGTGCCAGCAGGGAACAGGGAGGGGCCTACGAGCAGTACTTC.